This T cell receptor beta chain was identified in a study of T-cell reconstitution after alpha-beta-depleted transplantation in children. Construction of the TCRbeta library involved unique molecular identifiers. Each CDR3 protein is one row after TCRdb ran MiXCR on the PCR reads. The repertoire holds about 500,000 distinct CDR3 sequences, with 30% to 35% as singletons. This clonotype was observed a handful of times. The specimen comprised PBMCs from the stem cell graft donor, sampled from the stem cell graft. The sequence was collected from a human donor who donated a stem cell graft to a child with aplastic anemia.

CDR3 bases: TGTGCCAGCGGGGACACTCCCTACAATGAGCAGTTCTTC. Amino acid sequence: CASGDTPYNEQFF. The chain combines TRBV12-3 or TRBV12-4 with TRBJ2-1; D might be TRBD1 (6 bases). Trimming pared 8 bases from V and 2 bases from J, leaving 10 bases between. The CDR3 loop spans 13 amino acids.